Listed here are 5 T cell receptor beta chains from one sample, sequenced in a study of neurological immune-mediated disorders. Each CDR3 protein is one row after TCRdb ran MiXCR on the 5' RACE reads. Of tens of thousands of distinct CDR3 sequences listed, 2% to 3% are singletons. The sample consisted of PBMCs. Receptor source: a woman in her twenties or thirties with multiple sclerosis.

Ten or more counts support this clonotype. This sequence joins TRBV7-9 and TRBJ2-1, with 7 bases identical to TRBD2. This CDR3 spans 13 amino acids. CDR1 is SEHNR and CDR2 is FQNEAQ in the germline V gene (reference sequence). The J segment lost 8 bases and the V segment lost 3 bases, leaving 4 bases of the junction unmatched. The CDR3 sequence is CASSLSGIDEQFF. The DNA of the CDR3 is TGTGCCAGCAGCTTGAGCGGGATTGATGAGCAGTTCTTC.

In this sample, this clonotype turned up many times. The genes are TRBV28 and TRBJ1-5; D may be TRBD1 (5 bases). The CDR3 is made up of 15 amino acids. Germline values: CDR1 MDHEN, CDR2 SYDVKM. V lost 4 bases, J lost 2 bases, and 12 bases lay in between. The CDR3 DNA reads TGTGCCAGCAGTTGGCAGGGCCGAGGCAATCAGCCCCAGCATTTT. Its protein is CASSWQGRGNQPQHF.

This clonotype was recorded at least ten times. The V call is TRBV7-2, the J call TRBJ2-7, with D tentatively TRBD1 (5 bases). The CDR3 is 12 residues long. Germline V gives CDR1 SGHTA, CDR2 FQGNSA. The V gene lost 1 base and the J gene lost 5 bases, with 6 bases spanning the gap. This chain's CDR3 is CASSLGGHEQYF. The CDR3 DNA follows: TGTGCCAGCAGCTTAGGGGGCCACGAGCAGTACTTC.

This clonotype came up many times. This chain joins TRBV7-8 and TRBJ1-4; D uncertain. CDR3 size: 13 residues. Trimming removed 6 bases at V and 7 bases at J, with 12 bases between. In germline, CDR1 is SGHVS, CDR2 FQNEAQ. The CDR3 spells CASSSTVSEKLFF. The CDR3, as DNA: TGTGCCAGCAGTTCCACAGTCAGTGAAAAACTGTTTTTT.

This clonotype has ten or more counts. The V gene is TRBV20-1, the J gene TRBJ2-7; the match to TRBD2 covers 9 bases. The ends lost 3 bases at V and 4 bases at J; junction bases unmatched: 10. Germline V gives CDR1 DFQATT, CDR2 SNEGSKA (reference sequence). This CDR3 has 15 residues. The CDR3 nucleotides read TGCAGTGCTAGCGATAAGGGGCTAGCGGGATACGAGCAGTACTTC. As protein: CSASDKGLAGYEQYF.